This T cell receptor beta chain came from a study of T cell repertoires in cytomegalovirus infection. Study at large: Epitope selection comprised recently identified HLA-C-restricted CMV epitopes and well-studied HLA-B-restricted CMV epitopes. It can be stated that public TCR beta signatures indicated CMV infection as well as a matching HLA type. Whole-study findings and limits: Accumulated public TCR beta family frequency recognized individuals carrying CMV together with the relevant HLA. HLA-C-restricted CMV-specific TCR beta clonotypes were dominant in the ex vivo response.

The CDR3 totals 18 residues. Germline loops: CDR1 LGHNA, CDR2 YSLEER. Germline trimming cut 0 bases from V and 7 bases from J; bases unmatched to any gene: 15. As for this clonotype: Antigen specificity is unknown.

One entry per CDR3 protein results from TCRdb running MiXCR on the reads. The data contain about 920,000 distinct CDR3 sequences, around 29% of them seen just once; the ten biggest clones take up over 13%. The sequence was collected from a human donor in good health (CMV status not recorded). Some clones in this sample may be carry-over from other donors' samples. The sample consisted of cultured CD8+ T cells from PBMCs, taken from culture after CMV antigen stimulation. The chain couples TRBV4-3 to TRBJ1-1; 9 nucleotides line up with TRBD1. CDR3 in DNA: TGCGCCAGCAGCCAAGAACTATCGAGGGGGACAGGGACCTTTGAAGCTTTCTTT. Its translation is CASSQELSRGTGTFEAFF.